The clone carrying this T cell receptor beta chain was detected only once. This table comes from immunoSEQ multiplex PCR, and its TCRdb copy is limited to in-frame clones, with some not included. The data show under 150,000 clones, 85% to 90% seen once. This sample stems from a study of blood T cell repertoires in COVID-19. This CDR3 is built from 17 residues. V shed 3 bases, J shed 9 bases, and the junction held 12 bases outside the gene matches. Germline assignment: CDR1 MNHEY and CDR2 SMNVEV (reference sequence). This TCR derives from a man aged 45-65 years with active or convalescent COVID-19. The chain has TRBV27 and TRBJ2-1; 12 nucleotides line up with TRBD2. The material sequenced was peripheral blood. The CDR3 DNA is TGTGCCAGCAGTTTCCTCTCGGCTAGCGGGAGGGCCAGTGAGCAGTTCTTC. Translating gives CASSFLSASGRASEQFF.